This is a list of T cell receptor beta chains from one sample in a study of early T cells in non-severe SARS-CoV-2 infection. TCRdb re-derived calls from the 5' RACE reads in MiXCR, one entry per CDR3 protein. The sample shows roughly 120,000 distinct CDR3 sequences, about 15% of them seen only once. What was sequenced was whole blood. The receptor source for this set is an adult who was a healthcare worker with PCR-confirmed SARS-CoV-2 infection or an uninfected control (not recorded which). The CDR3 runs from the conserved cysteine through the conserved F or W. D genes are given only for firm matches. Clone size is shown for a subset of rows, as once, few, many or a class of expanded clone.

TRBD1,NA,TRBJ1-6,13,TRBV30,TGTGCCTGGAGTCCAGGGGGAGATTCACCCCTCCACTTT,CAWSPGGDSPLHF
NA,few,TRBJ2-7,13,TRBV20-1,TGCAGTGCTAGAGATGGGGCTACCTACGAGCAGTACTTC,CSARDGATYEQYF
TRBD1,many,TRBJ2-5,15,TRBV5-1,TGCGCCAGCAGCTACTGGACAGGGGCGGGGGAGACCCAGTACTTC,CASSYWTGAGETQYF
TRBD1,few,TRBJ2-7,11,TRBV19,TGTGCCACAGGGACAGTCTACGAGCAGTACTTC,CATGTVYEQYF
NA,NA,TRBJ2-5,12,TRBV18,TGTGCCAGCTCACCACCGAGGGAGACCCAGTACTTC,CASSPPRETQYF
NA,few,TRBJ2-7,14,TRBV5-1,TGCGCCAGCAGCTCAACCCCAGGGAGCGACGAGCAGTACTTC,CASSSTPGSDEQYF
TRBD1,few,TRBJ2-2,15,TRBV20-1,TGCAGTGCTCTTGACAGGGGGCGTAGCACCGGGGAGCTGTTTTTT,CSALDRGRSTGELFF
TRBD1,few,TRBJ1-4,17,TRBV6-6,TGTGCCAGCAGTTACTCCGGCAGGGGGCTTTCTAATGAAAAACTGTTTTTT,CASSYSGRGLSNEKLFF
TRBD1,NA,TRBJ2-3,14,TRBV6-6,TGTGCCAGCAGTTCCCAGGGGGTGTACGGTACGCAGTATTTT,CASSSQGVYGTQYF
TRBD2,few,TRBJ2-5,16,TRBV6-5,TGTGCCAGCAGTTTTTGGACTAGCGGGGTGGAAGAGACCCAGTACTTC,CASSFWTSGVEETQYF
NA,few,TRBJ2-3,14,TRBV7-9,TGTGCCAGCCGCTTCGGGGCTATCACAGATACGCAGTATTTT,CASRFGAITDTQYF
NA,few,TRBJ1-5,13,TRBV6-6,TGTGCCAGCAGTTTCCGGGAAAATCAGCCCCAGCATTTT,CASSFRENQPQHF
NA,many,TRBJ1-1,14,TRBV6-2/TRBV6-3,TGTGCCAGCAGTTGGGGACTAGAAAACACTGAAGCTTTCTTT,CASSWGLENTEAFF
TRBD1,few,TRBJ1-2,14,TRBV20-1,TGCAGTGCTAGAAGCGACAGGGGTGCTTATGGCTACACCTTC,CSARSDRGAYGYTF
NA,few,TRBJ2-7,14,TRBV18,TGTGCCAGCTCACCGGGTTATGGTAGTGGCGAGCAGTACTTC,CASSPGYGSGEQYF
TRBD1,few,TRBJ1-5,13,TRBV29-1,TGCAGCGTGGGACAGGGGATCAATCAGCCCCAGCATTTT,CSVGQGINQPQHF
NA,NA,TRBJ1-6,17,TRBV18,TGTGCCAGCTCACCATCGAGAGGGAAGGTCTATAATTCACCCCTCCACTTT,CASSPSRGKVYNSPLHF
NA,NA,TRBJ2-5,15,TRBV19,TGTGCCAGTAGTATTTCGCCTCTGGGGGGAGAGACCCAGTACTTC,CASSISPLGGETQYF
NA,NA,TRBJ1-2,13,TRBV29-1,TGCAGCGTTGTATCTCACCGCCAGTATGGCTACACCTTC,CSVVSHRQYGYTF
TRBD2,few,TRBJ2-1,12,TRBV27,TGTGCCAGCAGTAGGAGCGGGGGAAAAGAGTTCTTC,CASSRSGGKEFF
NA,many,TRBJ2-3,13,TRBV5-1,TGCGCCAGCAGTGACGATTACACAGATACGCAGTATTTT,CASSDDYTDTQYF
TRBD1,NA,TRBJ2-7,15,TRBV6-6,TGTGCCAGCAGCTCCGGACAGGGGGCATTCCACAAGCAGTACTTC,CASSSGQGAFHKQYF
NA,few,TRBJ2-7,14,TRBV7-6,TGTGCCAGCAGCTTACGGGCCGGGGGAAGGGAGCAGTACTTC,CASSLRAGGREQYF
NA,NA,TRBJ1-3,16,TRBV4-2,TGTGCCAGCAGCCAAGAAGGAACCCGCCGAGGAAACACCATATATTTT,CASSQEGTRRGNTIYF
NA,NA,TRBJ2-5,15,TRBV7-9,TGTGCCAGCAGCTTAACTCAGGTGGCGGGGGAGACCCAGTACTTC,CASSLTQVAGETQYF
TRBD1,few,TRBJ1-2,12,TRBV24-1,TGTGCCACCAGTGATGGGACAGTTGGCTACACCTTC,CATSDGTVGYTF
NA,NA,TRBJ1-4,17,TRBV3-1,TGTGCCAGCAGCCAAGGACCCGGATCAGCAACTAATGAAAAACTGTTTTTT,CASSQGPGSATNEKLFF
NA,many,TRBJ2-3,12,TRBV25-1,TGTGCCAGCAGTTCTAGCACAGATACGCAGTATTTT,CASSSSTDTQYF
NA,NA,TRBJ2-7,13,TRBV6-1,TGTGCCAGCAGTGAAGGAGGAAACTACGAGCAGTACTTC,CASSEGGNYEQYF
NA,NA,TRBJ2-1,13,TRBV7-6,TGTGCCAGCAGCCCCCGCTACTACAATGAGCAGTTCTTC,CASSPRYYNEQFF
TRBD1,few,TRBJ2-4,13,TRBV7-9,TGTGCCAGCAGCTTTGAGGGGGCTTCCGCCGGGTACTTC,CASSFEGASAGYF
TRBD2,many,TRBJ2-5,16,TRBV11-2,TGTGCCAGCAGCTCCAGACTAGCGGGGGCCCAAGAGACCCAGTACTTC,CASSSRLAGAQETQYF